Reported below is one T cell receptor beta chain. What it recognizes is unknown. These data belong to a study of T-cell reconstitution after alpha-beta-depleted transplantation in children. Findings and caveats of the study: Newly produced T cells mostly accounted for T-cell counts and diversity one year post-transplant.

Per germline, CDR1 SGHAT and CDR2 FQNNGV. The length of the CDR3 is 18 residues. The J segment lost 2 bases and the V segment lost 4 bases, leaving 13 bases of the junction unmatched. A TCRbeta library incorporating unique molecular identifiers was prepared. TCRdb ran MiXCR on the PCR reads and lists one entry per CDR3 protein. The sample has just under 250,000 distinct CDR3 sequences; more than 20% are singletons. Sequenced here: PBMCs, sampled before TCRalphabeta/CD19-depleted stem cell transplant. This chain connects TRBV11-2 to TRBJ2-5; 10 nucleotides align to TRBD2. This receptor was taken from a girl aged 2 to 9 with Fanconi anemia, due to receive a stem cell transplant. The CDR3 DNA sequence: TGTGCCAGCAGCTCAACCTTTAGAGGGACTAGCGAGCAAGAGACCCAGTACTTC. As protein: CASSSTFRGTSEQETQYF. The complete variable domain, with remaining parts taken from reference TRBV11-2 and TRBJ2-5, reads EAGVAQSPRYKIIEKRQSVAFWCNPISGHATLYWYQQILGQGPKLLIQFQNNGVVDDSQLPKDRFSAERLKGVDSTLKIQPAKLEDSAVYLCASSSTFRGTSEQETQYFGPGTRLLVL.